A selection of T cell receptor beta chains follows, all from one sample in a study of type 1 and type 2 diabetes patients. TCRdb itself ran the multiplex PCR reads through MiXCR, one entry per CDR3 protein. The sample has around 300,000 distinct CDR3 sequences; roughly 48% are singletons. The sequencing input was peripheral blood mononuclear cells (PBMCs). The receptor source for this set is a man younger than 35 with type 2 diabetes. The CDR3 runs from the conserved cysteine through the conserved F or W. The D gene is left open where the match is weak. A clone size is listed for some rows: how often the clone was seen (once, few, many), or a class if it is expanded.

size: .; J: TRBJ2-3; D: .; V: TRBV7-3; CDR3: CASSRSPGSTDTQYF; DNA: TGTGCCAGCAGCCGTAGCCCTGGTAGCACAGATACGCAGTATTTT
size: .; J: TRBJ2-1; D: TRBD1; V: TRBV24-1; CDR3: CATSDPGTGTYEQFF; DNA: TGTGCCACCAGTGACCCCGGGACAGGGACATATGAGCAGTTCTTC
size: few; J: TRBJ2-1; D: TRBD2; V: TRBV7-6; CDR3: CASSSMLAGALDEQFF; DNA: TGTGCCAGCAGCTCAATGCTAGCGGGAGCTCTTGATGAGCAGTTCTTC
size: few; J: TRBJ1-2; D: .; V: TRBV19; CDR3: CASSPRQIYYGYTF; DNA: TGTGCCAGTAGTCCCCGACAGATTTACTATGGCTACACCTTC
size: .; J: TRBJ2-5; D: .; V: TRBV12-3/TRBV12-4; CDR3: CASSFWRSQETQYF; DNA: TGTGCCAGCAGTTTTTGGCGGTCCCAAGAGACCCAGTACTTC
size: .; J: TRBJ2-1; D: TRBD1; V: TRBV7-2; CDR3: CASSSGQGAEQFF; DNA: TGTGCCAGCAGCTCAGGACAGGGGGCTGAGCAGTTCTTC
size: few; J: TRBJ2-5; D: .; V: TRBV6-5; CDR3: CASRMDPSAPQYF; DNA: TGTGCCAGCAGGATGGACCCCTCCGCGCCCCAGTACTTC
size: .; J: TRBJ2-3; D: .; V: TRBV7-9; CDR3: CASGFSYEQYF; DNA: TGTGCCTCGGGCTTTTCCTACGAGCAGTATTTT
size: few; J: TRBJ2-7; D: .; V: TRBV7-2; CDR3: CASSLVAKEPYEQYF; DNA: TGTGCCAGCAGCTTAGTTGCCAAGGAACCGTATGAGCAGTACTTC
size: .; J: TRBJ1-5; D: .; V: TRBV19; CDR3: CASTGPVYSNQPQHF; DNA: TGTGCCAGTACCGGACCTGTCTATAGCAATCAGCCCCAGCATTTT
size: .; J: TRBJ2-5; D: TRBD2; V: TRBV6-5; CDR3: CASTREGLAGGETQYF; DNA: TGTGCCAGCACCCGGGAGGGGCTAGCGGGGGGAGAGACCCAGTACTTC
size: few; J: TRBJ1-2; D: TRBD1; V: TRBV7-2; CDR3: CASSLQQGAVYGYTF; DNA: TGTGCCAGCAGCTTACAGCAGGGGGCAGTCTATGGCTACACCTTC
size: .; J: TRBJ1-6; D: .; V: TRBV6-5; CDR3: CAIKGGDNSPLHF; DNA: TGTGCCATTAAGGGGGGTGATAATTCACCCCTCCACTTT
size: .; J: TRBJ2-1; D: TRBD1; V: TRBV25-1; CDR3: CASSERTGANNEQFF; DNA: TGTGCCAGCAGTGAAAGGACAGGGGCAAACAATGAGCAGTTCTTC
size: few; J: TRBJ2-7; D: .; V: TRBV7-2; CDR3: CASSLGVVWDGLYEQYF; DNA: TGTGCCAGCAGCTTAGGGGTCGTATGGGACGGACTCTACGAGCAGTACTTC
size: .; J: TRBJ2-7; D: .; V: TRBV28; CDR3: CASSLLATWYEQYF; DNA: TGTGCCAGCAGTTTACTTGCGACATGGTACGAGCAGTACTTC
size: few; J: TRBJ1-1; D: .; V: TRBV28; CDR3: CASSFDGGFEAFF; DNA: TGTGCCAGCAGTTTCGACGGCGGATTTGAAGCTTTCTTT
size: .; J: TRBJ2-7; D: TRBD1; V: TRBV20-1; CDR3: CSARLPDRGYEQYF; DNA: TGCAGTGCTAGACTGCCGGACAGGGGATACGAGCAGTACTTC
size: .; J: TRBJ2-7; D: TRBD2; V: TRBV11-2; CDR3: CASSSTGTSTAYEQYF; DNA: TGTGCCAGCAGCTCTACCGGGACTAGCACTGCCTACGAGCAGTACTTC
size: .; J: TRBJ1-2; D: TRBD1; V: TRBV24-1; CDR3: CATSDGLGTGGVGYGYTF; DNA: TGTGCCACCAGTGATGGCCTCGGGACAGGGGGCGTCGGATATGGCTACACCTTC
size: few; J: TRBJ1-2; D: TRBD1; V: TRBV29-1; CDR3: CSAHHTGGRGYTF; DNA: TGCAGCGCCCATCACACAGGGGGAAGGGGCTACACCTTC
size: .; J: TRBJ2-1; D: .; V: TRBV12-5; CDR3: CASGRPLSYNEQFF; DNA: TGTGCTAGTGGACGGCCCCTCTCCTACAATGAGCAGTTCTTC
size: .; J: TRBJ1-1; D: .; V: TRBV20-1; CDR3: CSASGGGITEAFF; DNA: TGCAGTGCGAGCGGGGGAGGGATCACTGAAGCTTTCTTT
size: few; J: TRBJ2-1; D: .; V: TRBV7-8; CDR3: CASTKTLDNEQFF; DNA: TGTGCCAGCACCAAGACCCTCGACAATGAGCAGTTCTTC
size: .; J: TRBJ2-1; D: .; V: TRBV10-1; CDR3: CASSGLGQTYNEQFF; DNA: TGCGCCAGCAGCGGGCTAGGCCAGACCTACAATGAGCAGTTCTTC
size: once; J: TRBJ2-1; D: .; V: TRBV5-5; CDR3: CASSLGQETQFF; DNA: TGCGCCAGCAGCTTGGGCCAAGAGACCCAGTTCTTC
size: few; J: TRBJ2-7; D: TRBD2; V: TRBV7-2; CDR3: CASSLGLAGRAEYEQYF; DNA: TGTGCCAGCAGCTTGGGCCTAGCGGGTCGGGCGGAGTACGAGCAGTACTTC
size: .; J: TRBJ2-7; D: .; V: TRBV5-1; CDR3: CASSLVQGLREQYF; DNA: TGCGCCAGCAGCTTGGTTCAGGGGCTAAGAGAGCAGTACTTC
size: .; J: TRBJ2-7; D: TRBD1; V: TRBV5-1; CDR3: CASSGTGGPYEQYF; DNA: TGCGCCAGCAGCGGGACAGGGGGGCCCTACGAGCAGTACTTC
size: .; J: TRBJ2-3; D: .; V: TRBV6-5; CDR3: CASSTLTDTQYF; DNA: TGTGCCAGCAGCACGCTTACAGATACGCAGTATTTT
size: .; J: TRBJ1-5; D: .; V: TRBV7-2; CDR3: CASSPGFDQPQHF; DNA: TGTGCCAGCTCGCCGGGGTTCGATCAGCCCCAGCATTTT
size: .; J: TRBJ2-3; D: .; V: TRBV9; CDR3: CASSAGHYTDTQYF; DNA: TGTGCCAGCAGCGCGGGACACTACACAGATACGCAGTATTTT
size: few; J: TRBJ1-1; D: .; V: TRBV19; CDR3: CASSIEVNTEAFF; DNA: TGTGCCAGTAGTATAGAGGTGAACACTGAAGCTTTCTTT
size: .; J: TRBJ2-7; D: TRBD2; V: TRBV19; CDR3: CASTAGRTSYEQYF; DNA: TGTGCCAGTACCGCCGGGAGGACTTCCTACGAGCAGTACTTC
size: .; J: TRBJ1-6; D: .; V: TRBV6-4; CDR3: CASRIRQENSPLHF; DNA: TGTGCCAGCAGGATACGACAGGAGAATTCACCCCTCCACTTT
size: many; J: TRBJ2-7; D: .; V: TRBV7-3; CDR3: CASSAIQGEQYF; DNA: TGTGCCAGCAGCGCAATCCAAGGGGAGCAGTACTTC
size: .; J: TRBJ1-2; D: .; V: TRBV12-3/TRBV12-4; CDR3: CASRGPSGYTF; DNA: TGTGCCAGCAGGGGTCCGTCGGGCTACACCTTC
size: .; J: TRBJ2-1; D: TRBD1; V: TRBV27; CDR3: CASSLEPGTGGGLIGEQFF; DNA: TGTGCCAGCAGTTTAGAACCCGGGACAGGAGGAGGGTTGATTGGTGAGCAGTTCTTC
size: .; J: TRBJ1-2; D: TRBD1; V: TRBV30; CDR3: CAWIEQGTYYGYTF; DNA: TGTGCCTGGATAGAACAGGGGACTTACTATGGCTACACCTTC
size: few; J: TRBJ1-5; D: .; V: TRBV20-1; CDR3: CSALTQGRGAQHF; DNA: TGCAGTGCTCTCACCCAGGGGCGCGGAGCCCAGCATTTT
size: .; J: TRBJ2-7; D: .; V: TRBV9; CDR3: CASSVNPGCEQYF; DNA: TGTGCCAGCAGCGTAAACCCAGGCTGCGAGCAGTACTTC
size: .; J: TRBJ1-6; D: TRBD1; V: TRBV7-2; CDR3: CASSQGGAGSSPLHF; DNA: TGTGCCAGCAGCCAAGGGGGCGCGGGGAGTTCACCCCTCCACTTT
size: many; J: TRBJ1-2; D: .; V: TRBV19; CDR3: CASSIAHELGPNYGYTF; DNA: TGTGCCAGTAGTATAGCCCACGAACTAGGACCAAACTATGGCTACACCTTC
size: many; J: TRBJ2-5; D: .; V: TRBV20-1; CDR3: CSASRYQETQYF; DNA: TGCAGTGCCAGCAGATATCAAGAGACCCAGTACTTC
size: .; J: TRBJ2-2; D: .; V: TRBV12-3/TRBV12-4; CDR3: CASSPRTGAANTGELFF; DNA: TGTGCCAGCAGTCCACGCACCGGGGCTGCGAACACCGGGGAGCTGTTTTTT
size: .; J: TRBJ2-3; D: TRBD1; V: TRBV7-9; CDR3: CASSLHSTGVGDTQYF; DNA: TGTGCCAGCAGCTTACATTCAACAGGGGTCGGAGATACGCAGTATTTT
size: .; J: TRBJ1-1; D: TRBD1; V: TRBV6-6; CDR3: CASSYGQGVRNTEAFF; DNA: TGTGCCAGCAGTTACGGACAGGGGGTTCGAAACACTGAAGCTTTCTTT
size: .; J: TRBJ2-1; D: .; V: TRBV7-2; CDR3: CASSSVPASDNEQFF; DNA: TGTGCCAGCAGCTCGGTCCCAGCCTCAGACAATGAGCAGTTCTTC
size: .; J: TRBJ1-1; D: TRBD1; V: TRBV5-1; CDR3: CASRTSGTANTEAFF; DNA: TGCGCCAGCAGAACATCCGGGACAGCGAACACTGAAGCTTTCTTT
size: few; J: TRBJ2-3; D: .; V: TRBV19; CDR3: CASRNPGTALDTQYF; DNA: TGTGCCAGTCGTAACCCCGGGACTGCCCTCGATACGCAGTATTTT
size: .; J: TRBJ2-6; D: .; V: TRBV19; CDR3: CASSPDRANVLTF; DNA: TGTGCCAGTAGTCCTGACAGGGCCAACGTCCTGACTTTC
size: many; J: TRBJ2-6; D: .; V: TRBV20-1; CDR3: CSARFHSGANVLTF; DNA: TGCAGTGCTAGGTTCCACTCTGGGGCCAACGTCCTGACTTTC